This note documents a single T cell receptor beta chain sequence. The antigen remains unidentified. V trimming: 6 bases; J trimming: 8 bases; junction bases outside the gene matches: 12. The CDR3 runs to 15 residues. Germline assignment: CDR1 MGHRA and CDR2 YSYEKL. The sample originates from a study of cytomegalovirus exposure and HLA in healthy donors. Regarding the study as a whole: Reports indicated that the classifier achieved high specificity and sensitivity in diagnosing cytomegalovirus status.

Researchers ran the PCR with 60 Vbeta and 13 Jbeta primers. Data came from immunoSEQ multiplex PCR; TCRdb stores just in-frame clones and leaves some out. The sample lists around 49,000 clones; 60% to 85% were seen once. This chain joins TRBV4-1 and TRBJ2-1; 8 bases fit TRBD2. The sequenced sample consisted of PBMCs. The source of this sequence is a young man in good health and CMV-seropositive. Here the CDR3 DNA reads TGCGCCAGCAGTGGCGGGGGGTTGCCTACGGATGAGCAGTTCTTC. It specifies CASSGGGLPTDEQFF.